This T cell receptor (beta chain) was identified in a study of a mutant IDH1 vaccine in newly diagnosed glioma. Turning to the study itself: The start of vaccination came 4-6 weeks after radiotherapy alone, or with temozolomide cycles. Earlier care involved radiotherapy, temozolomide, or both, and the majority received both. Whole-study results and caveats: Shifts in the top peripheral T cell clonotypes seemed unrelated to pseudoprogression.

Note on this clone: Its matching antigen is unknown.

Time point meaning: week 35, safety follow-up. In every dose of vaccine, 300 ug of mutant IDH1 20-mer peptide was given alongside topical imiquimod. Tumors from donors were new WHO grade 3 or 4 IDH1-mutant astrocytomas with ATRX loss. J was trimmed by 4 bases and V by 5 bases; bases with no gene match: 7. The CDR3 spans 16 residues. Germline CDR1 is SGHNT and CDR2 is YENEEA. Sequencing used immunoSEQ multiplex PCR; TCRdb keeps in-frame clones, though not all of them. The top ten hold around 7% of the sample, which has 30,000 to 40,000 clones, roughly 80% seen once. This chain connects TRBV11-3 to TRBJ2-2; 10 bases align to TRBD1. The specimen was PBMCs, collected from a glioma patient whose treatment included an IDH1 peptide vaccine. This TCR was recovered from a woman aged 18-30 years with glioma. The DNA for the CDR3 is TGTGCCAGCAGCCGGGACAGGGGAGGTAGCACCGGGGAGCTGTTTTTT. This sequence encodes CASSRDRGGSTGELFF.